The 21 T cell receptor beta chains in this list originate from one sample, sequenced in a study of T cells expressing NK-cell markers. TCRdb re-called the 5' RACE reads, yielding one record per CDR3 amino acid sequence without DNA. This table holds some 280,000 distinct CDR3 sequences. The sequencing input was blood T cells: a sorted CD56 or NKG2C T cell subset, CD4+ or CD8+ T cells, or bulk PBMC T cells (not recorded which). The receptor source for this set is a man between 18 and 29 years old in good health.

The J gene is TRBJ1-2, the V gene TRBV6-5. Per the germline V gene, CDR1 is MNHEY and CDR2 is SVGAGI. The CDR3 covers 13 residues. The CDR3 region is CASSYKREYGYTF.

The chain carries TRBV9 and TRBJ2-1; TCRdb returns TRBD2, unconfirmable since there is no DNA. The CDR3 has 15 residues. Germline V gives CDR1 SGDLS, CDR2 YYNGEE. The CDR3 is CASSVGTSGRAARFF.

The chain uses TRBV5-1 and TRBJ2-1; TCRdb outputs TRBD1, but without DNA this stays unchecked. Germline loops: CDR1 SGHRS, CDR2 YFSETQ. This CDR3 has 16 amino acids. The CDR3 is CASSLEFREASNEQFF.

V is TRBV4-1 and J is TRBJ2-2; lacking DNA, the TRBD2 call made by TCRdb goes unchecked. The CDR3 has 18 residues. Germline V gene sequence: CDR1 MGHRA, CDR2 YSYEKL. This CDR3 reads CASSLPPLLAEIPGELFF.

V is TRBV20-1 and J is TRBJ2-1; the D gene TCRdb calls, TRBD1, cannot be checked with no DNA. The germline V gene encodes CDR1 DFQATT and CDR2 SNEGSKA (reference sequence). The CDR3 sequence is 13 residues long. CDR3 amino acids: CSASRGRGGSQFF.

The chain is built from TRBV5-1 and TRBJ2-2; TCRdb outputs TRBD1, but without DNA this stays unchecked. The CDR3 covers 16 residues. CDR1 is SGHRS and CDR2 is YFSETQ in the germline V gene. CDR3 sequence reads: CASSHDRGPGTGELFF.

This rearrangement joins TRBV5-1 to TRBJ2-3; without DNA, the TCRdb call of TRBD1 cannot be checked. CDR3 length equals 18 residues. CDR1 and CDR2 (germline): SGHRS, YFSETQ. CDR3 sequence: CASSLGNSGQVVTDTQYF.

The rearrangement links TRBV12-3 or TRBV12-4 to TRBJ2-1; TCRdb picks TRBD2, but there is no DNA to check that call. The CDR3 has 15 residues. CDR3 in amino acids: CASSQTSGLHNEQFF.

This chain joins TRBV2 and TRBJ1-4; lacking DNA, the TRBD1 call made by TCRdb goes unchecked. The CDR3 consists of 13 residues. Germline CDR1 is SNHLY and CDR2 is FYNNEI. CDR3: CASSGTYNEKLFF. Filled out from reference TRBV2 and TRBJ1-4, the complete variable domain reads EPEVTQTPSHQVTQMGQEVILRCVPISNHLYFYWYRQILGQKVEFLVSFYNNEISEKSEIFDDQFSVERPDGSNFTLKIRSTKLEDSAMYFCASSGTYNEKLFFGSGTQLSVL.

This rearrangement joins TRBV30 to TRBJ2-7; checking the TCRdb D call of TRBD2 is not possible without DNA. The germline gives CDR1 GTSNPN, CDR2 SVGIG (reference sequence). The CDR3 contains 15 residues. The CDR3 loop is CAWSPSIDLRWEQYF.

The CDR3: CASSPKPGGQFANTGELFF. The rearrangement links TRBV4-3 to TRBJ2-2; TCRdb's D gene call, TRBD1, goes unchecked for lack of DNA. This CDR3 spans 19 amino acids. Germline-derived CDR1 and CDR2 are LGHNA and YSLEER.

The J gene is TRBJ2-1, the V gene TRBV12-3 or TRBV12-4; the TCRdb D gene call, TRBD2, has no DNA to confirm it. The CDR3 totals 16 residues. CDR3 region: CASRPRGQQNYNEQFF.

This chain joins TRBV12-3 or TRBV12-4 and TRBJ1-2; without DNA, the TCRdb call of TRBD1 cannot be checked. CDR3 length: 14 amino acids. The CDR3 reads CASTPSQAIYGYTF.

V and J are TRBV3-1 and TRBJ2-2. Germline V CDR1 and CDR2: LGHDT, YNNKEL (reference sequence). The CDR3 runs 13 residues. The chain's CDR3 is CASRRVNTGELFF.

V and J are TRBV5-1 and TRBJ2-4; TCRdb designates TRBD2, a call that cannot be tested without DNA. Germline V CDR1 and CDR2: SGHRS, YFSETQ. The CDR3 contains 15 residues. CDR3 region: CASSSPTSGSNIQYF.

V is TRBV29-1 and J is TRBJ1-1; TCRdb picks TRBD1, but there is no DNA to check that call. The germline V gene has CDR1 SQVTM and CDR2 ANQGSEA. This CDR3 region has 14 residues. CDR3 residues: CSVLRGNPNTEAFF.

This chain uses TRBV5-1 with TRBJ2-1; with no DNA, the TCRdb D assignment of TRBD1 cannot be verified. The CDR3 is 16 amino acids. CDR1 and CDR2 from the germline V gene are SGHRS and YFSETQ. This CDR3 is CASSLSGTGWYNEQFF. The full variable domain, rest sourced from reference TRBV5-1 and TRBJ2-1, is KAGVTQTPRYLIKTRGQQVTLSCSPISGHRSVSWYQQTPGQGLQFLFEYFSETQRNKGNFPGRFSGRQFSNSRSEMNVSTLELGDSALYLCASSLSGTGWYNEQFFGPGTRLTVL.

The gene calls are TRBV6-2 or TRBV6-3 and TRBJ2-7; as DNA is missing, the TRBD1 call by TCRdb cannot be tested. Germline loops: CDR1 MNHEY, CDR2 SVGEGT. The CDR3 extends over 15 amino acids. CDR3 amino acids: CASSSRGAPSTEQYF.

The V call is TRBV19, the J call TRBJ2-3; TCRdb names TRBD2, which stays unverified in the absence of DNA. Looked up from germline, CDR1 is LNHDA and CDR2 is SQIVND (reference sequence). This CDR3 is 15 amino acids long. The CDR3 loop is CASSILAGGTDTQYF.

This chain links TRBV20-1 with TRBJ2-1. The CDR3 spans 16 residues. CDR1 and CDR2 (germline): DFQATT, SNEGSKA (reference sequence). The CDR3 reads CSARDSAGSSYNEQFF.

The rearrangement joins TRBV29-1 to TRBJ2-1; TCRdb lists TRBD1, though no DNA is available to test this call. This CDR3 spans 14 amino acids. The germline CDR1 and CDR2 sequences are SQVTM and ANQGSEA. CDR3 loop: CSVELKLGGNEQFF.